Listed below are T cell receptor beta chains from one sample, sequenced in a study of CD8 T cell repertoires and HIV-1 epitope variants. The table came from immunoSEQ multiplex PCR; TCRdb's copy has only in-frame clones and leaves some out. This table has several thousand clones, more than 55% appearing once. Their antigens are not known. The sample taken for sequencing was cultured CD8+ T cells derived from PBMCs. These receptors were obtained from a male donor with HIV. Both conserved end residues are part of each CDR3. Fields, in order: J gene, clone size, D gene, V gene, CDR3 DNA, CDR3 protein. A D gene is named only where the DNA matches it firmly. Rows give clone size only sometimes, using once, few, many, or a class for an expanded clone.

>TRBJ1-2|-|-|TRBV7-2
TGTGCCAGCAGTCAAAGGACGGGTATGGTGTATGGCTACACCTTC
CASSQRTGMVYGYTF
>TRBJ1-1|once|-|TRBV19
TGTGCCAGTAGTATAGATCTAGACACTGAAGCTTTCTTT
CASSIDLDTEAFF
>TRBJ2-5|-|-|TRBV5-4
TGTGCCAGCAGCTTGGACGAGGAAGAGACCCAGTACTTC
CASSLDEEETQYF
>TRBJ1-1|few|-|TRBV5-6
TGTGCCAGCAGCCCCGTATGGTCCGCGATGGTGGACACTGAAGCTTTCTTT
CASSPVWSAMVDTEAFF
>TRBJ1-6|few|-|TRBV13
TGTGCCAGCAGCTTGGGGATTTATAATTCACCCCTCCACTTT
CASSLGIYNSPLHF
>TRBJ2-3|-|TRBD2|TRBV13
TGTGCCAGCAGCTTAGGACGGGGGGGCACAGATACGCAGTATTTT
CASSLGRGGTDTQYF
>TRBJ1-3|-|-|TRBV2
TGTGCCAGCAGTGAAACAGGGTCTCATGGAAACACCATATATTTT
CASSETGSHGNTIYF
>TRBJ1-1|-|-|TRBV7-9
TGTGCCAGCAGGCTGTACTCCGGGAGCTTCCACCGGGGCACTGAAGCTTTCTTT
CASRLYSGSFHRGTEAFF
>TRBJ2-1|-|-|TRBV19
TGTGCCAGTAGTATCGGCCTAGCTGCTGCCTACAATGAGCAGTTCTTC
CASSIGLAAAYNEQFF
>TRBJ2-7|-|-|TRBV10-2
TGCGCCAGCAGTGAAGGGTACTCCTACGAGCAGTACTTC
CASSEGYSYEQYF
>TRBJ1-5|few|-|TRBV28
TGTGCCAGCAATTCGGACGCCTGGCCCTATAGCAATCAGCCCCAGCATTTT
CASNSDAWPYSNQPQHF
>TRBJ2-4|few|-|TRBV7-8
TGTGCCTTGGGGGAGGACCAAAACATTCAGTACTTC
CALGEDQNIQYF
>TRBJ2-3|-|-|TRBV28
TGTGCCAGCAGTTTACTAGTCACAGATACGCAGTATTTT
CASSLLVTDTQYF
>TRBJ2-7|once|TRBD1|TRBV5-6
TGTGCCAGCAGCCTTTACCGACAGGGCCTAGCCTACGAGCAGTACTTC
CASSLYRQGLAYEQYF
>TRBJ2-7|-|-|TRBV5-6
TGTGCCAGCAGCTTGGTTGCGGGGGCTGGGGAGCAGTACTTC
CASSLVAGAGEQYF
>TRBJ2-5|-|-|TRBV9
TGTGCCAGCAGCGTAGGAGACAGAAAAGAGACCCAGTACTTC
CASSVGDRKETQYF
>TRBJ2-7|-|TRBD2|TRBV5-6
TGTGCCAGCAGCGCGGGACTAGGTTCCTCCGAGCAGTACTTC
CASSAGLGSSEQYF
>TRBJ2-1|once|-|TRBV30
TGTGCCTGGGCAACTGGGACTTCAATCTACAATGAGCAGTTCTTC
CAWATGTSIYNEQFF
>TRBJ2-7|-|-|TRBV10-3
TGTGCCATCAGTGGGGACGACTCCTACGAGCAGTACTTC
CAISGDDSYEQYF
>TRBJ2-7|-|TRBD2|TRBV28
TGTGCCAGCAGACCGACTAGCCCCCGAAGCTCCTACGAGCAGTACTTC
CASRPTSPRSSYEQYF
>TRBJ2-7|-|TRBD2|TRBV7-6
TGTGCCAGCAGCCCGGGACTAGCGGGAACCTACGAGCAGTACTTC
CASSPGLAGTYEQYF
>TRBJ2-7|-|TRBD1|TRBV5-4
TGTGCCAGCAGCTTGTGGGACAGAAACTACGAGCAGTACTTC
CASSLWDRNYEQYF
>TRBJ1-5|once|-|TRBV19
TGTGCCAGTATTCCGGGGAAATATAGCAATCAGCCCCAGCATTTT
CASIPGKYSNQPQHF
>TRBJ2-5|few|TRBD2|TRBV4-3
TGCGCCAGCAGCCAAGATCGTCCGACTAGCGGGTCCCCCCAGTACTTC
CASSQDRPTSGSPQYF
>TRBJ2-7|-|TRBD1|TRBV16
TGTGCCAGCAGCCAATCACCGGGACAGGGGGACTACGAGCAGTACTTC
CASSQSPGQGDYEQYF
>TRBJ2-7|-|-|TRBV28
TGTGCCAGCAGTTTTTCCGGCAGGGGCCCTTACGACGAGCAGTACTTC
CASSFSGRGPYDEQYF
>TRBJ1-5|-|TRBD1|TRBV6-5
TGTGCCAGCACTCCGGCAGGGGGTGATCAGCCCCAGCATTTT
CASTPAGGDQPQHF
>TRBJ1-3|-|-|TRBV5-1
TGCGCCAGCAGCTTGGGGACAGTGCCTGGAAACACCATATATTTT
CASSLGTVPGNTIYF
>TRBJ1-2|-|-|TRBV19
TGTGCCAGTAGTATGGACAGAAGGGGGTTGGATTATGGCTACACCTTC
CASSMDRRGLDYGYTF
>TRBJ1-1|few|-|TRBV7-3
TGTGCCAGCAGCCCACAGATCGGGTCCGAAGCTTTCTTT
CASSPQIGSEAFF